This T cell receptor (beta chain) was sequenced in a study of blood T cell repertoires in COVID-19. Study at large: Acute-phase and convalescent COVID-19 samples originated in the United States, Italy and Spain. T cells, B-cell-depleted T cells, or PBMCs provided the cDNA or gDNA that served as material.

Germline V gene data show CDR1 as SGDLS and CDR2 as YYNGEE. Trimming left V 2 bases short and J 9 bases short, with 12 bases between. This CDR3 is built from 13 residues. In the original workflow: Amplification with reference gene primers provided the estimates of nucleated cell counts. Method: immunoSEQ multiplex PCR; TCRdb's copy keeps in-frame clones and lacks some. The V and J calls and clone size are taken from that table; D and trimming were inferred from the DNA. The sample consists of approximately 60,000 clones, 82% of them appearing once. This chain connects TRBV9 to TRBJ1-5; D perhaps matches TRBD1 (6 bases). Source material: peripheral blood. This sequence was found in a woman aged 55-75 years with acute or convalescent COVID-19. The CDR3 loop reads CASSVQPRGPQHF. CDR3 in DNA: TGTGCCAGCAGCGTTCAGCCCAGGGGGCCCCAGCATTTT.